Listed here are 32 T cell receptor beta chains from one sample, sequenced in a study of T-cell reconstitution after alpha-beta-depleted transplantation in children. Unique molecular identifiers tagged the TCRbeta library. TCRdb re-called the PCR reads with MiXCR, one entry per CDR3 protein. The table shows hundreds of thousands of distinct CDR3 sequences, with around 13% occurring only once. Source: PBMCs, taken before TCRalphabeta/CD19-depleted stem cell transplant. These receptor sequences come from a girl aged 2 to 9 with congenital amegakaryocytic thrombocytopenia, due to receive a stem cell transplant.

This clonotype occurred many times. This rearrangement joins TRBV20-1 to TRBJ1-1, with D perhaps TRBD1 (5 bases). The V gene's germline CDR1 is DFQATT and CDR2 SNEGSKA (reference sequence). Trimming removed 6 bases at V and 6 bases at J, with 20 bases between. The CDR3 has 14 amino acids. The DNA for the CDR3 is TGCAGTGCAAGACAACCGGGACCGCTTCCTGAAGCTTTCTTT. Amino acid sequence: CSARQPGPLPEAFF.

In this sample, this clonotype turned up a few times. The J gene is TRBJ1-5, the V gene TRBV12-5; no reliable D call. Germline V gene lookup returns CDR1 LGHNT and CDR2 FRNRAP. The CDR3 spans 12 residues. V was cut by 0 bases and J by 7 bases, with 4 bases left in between. This CDR3 is CASGLVAQPQHF. The CDR3 DNA follows: TGTGCTAGTGGTTTGGTAGCCCAGCCCCAGCATTTT.

At least ten counts were recorded for this clonotype. The CDR3 reads CASSDGNTGELFF. CDR3 sequence (DNA): TGTGCCAGCAGTGACGGGAACACCGGGGAGCTGTTTTTT. The V call is TRBV6-4, the J call TRBJ2-2; unclear D gene. Trimming cost V 2 bases and J 1 base, with 2 bases left between them. Germline loops: CDR1 MRHNA, CDR2 SNTAGT. The CDR3 has 13 amino acids.

There are a few counts of this clonotype. J is TRBJ2-7 and V is TRBV4-2; 7 nucleotides align to TRBD2. The CDR3 runs to 16 residues. CDR1 is LGHNA, CDR2 YNFKEQ, per germline. Losses at the gene ends were 5 bases for V and 4 bases for J; bases not matched to a gene: 14. CDR3 region: CASSARGRDGGYEQYF. The CDR3 DNA follows: TGTGCCAGCAGCGCCCGTGGGAGGGATGGAGGATACGAGCAGTACTTC.

Ten or more counts support this clonotype. The chain combines TRBV6-5 with TRBJ1-6, with 9 bases lining up with TRBD1. With V trimmed by 6 bases and J by 10 bases, 7 bases remained unmatched. Per the germline V gene, CDR1 is MNHEY and CDR2 is SVGAGI. CDR3 length equals 14 residues. The CDR3 loop is CASRNTGGWSPLHF. DNA for the CDR3: TGTGCCAGCAGAAATACAGGGGGCTGGTCACCCCTCCACTTT.

The V and J genes are TRBV3-1 and TRBJ2-1; D perhaps matches TRBD2 (6 bases). This CDR3 spans 16 amino acids. Trimming stripped 4 bases from V and 5 bases from J, with 18 bases between. CDR1 is LGHDT and CDR2 is YNNKEL in the germline V gene (reference sequence). The CDR3 loop is CASSLRGAGWNNEQFF. The CDR3 bases are TGTGCCAGCAGCCTAAGGGGAGCGGGCTGGAACAATGAGCAGTTCTTC.

This clonotype showed up many times. The rearrangement uses TRBV10-3 and TRBJ2-7; D tentatively fits TRBD1 or TRBD2 (5 bases each). Germline V gives CDR1 ENHRY, CDR2 SYGVKD. V gave up 2 bases and J gave up 2 bases, with 13 bases separating them. The CDR3 sequence is 15 residues long. The CDR3 coding sequence is TGTGCCATCAGTGAGAGAGATAGGGACCCCTACGAGCAGTACTTC. Its translation is CAISERDRDPYEQYF.

This clonotype was seen repeatedly, ten times or more. One junction end disagrees with the germline gene, perhaps due to a read error. This chain links TRBV5-1 with TRBJ2-5; 8 nucleotides agree with TRBD2. From germline, CDR1 is SGHRS and CDR2 YFSETQ. This CDR3 has 14 residues. This CDR3 reads CASSLTSGQETQYF. The CDR3, as DNA: TGTGCCAGCAGTTTAACTAGCGGACAAGAGACCCAGTACTTC. Filled out from reference TRBV5-1 and TRBJ2-5, the complete variable domain reads KAGVTQTPRYLIKTRGQQVTLSCSPISGHRSVSWYQQTPGQGLQFLFEYFSETQRNKGNFPGRFSGRQFSNSRSEMNVSTLELGDSALYLCASSLTSGQETQYFGPGTRLLVL.

This clonotype has at least ten counts. The chain combines TRBV29-1 with TRBJ2-3, with D uncertain. CDR1 SQVTM and CDR2 ANQGSEA come from the germline V gene. Trimming cost V 7 bases and J 1 base, with 15 bases left between them. The length of the CDR3 is 14 residues. DNA for the CDR3: TGCAGCGGGGTTCGACTGATGGGCACAGATACGCAGTATTTT. Translated: CSGVRLMGTDTQYF.

Many counts were recorded for this clonotype. V is TRBV5-1 and J is TRBJ2-3; D remains unclear. This CDR3 comprises 13 residues. The germline V and J ends were trimmed by 3 bases and 3 bases, with 8 bases remaining between them. Germline V gene data show CDR1 as SGHRS and CDR2 as YFSETQ. The CDR3 is CASSSTLTDTQYF. CDR3 coding DNA: TGCGCCAGCAGCTCAACACTGACAGATACGCAGTATTTT. The whole variable domain, remainder taken from reference TRBV5-1 and TRBJ2-3, is KAGVTQTPRYLIKTRGQQVTLSCSPISGHRSVSWYQQTPGQGLQFLFEYFSETQRNKGNFPGRFSGRQFSNSRSEMNVSTLELGDSALYLCASSSTLTDTQYFGPGTRLTVL.

This clonotype was seen ten or more times. The rearrangement links TRBV20-1 to TRBJ2-1; D uncertain. This CDR3 is 16 amino acids long. V was shortened by 0 bases and J by 5 bases, with 17 bases between the two germline ends. The V gene's germline CDR1 is DFQATT and CDR2 SNEGSKA (reference sequence). The CDR3 protein is CSARDPARQPNNEQFF. CDR3 nucleotides: TGCAGTGCTAGAGACCCCGCTCGGCAGCCTAACAATGAGCAGTTCTTC.

There are many counts of this clonotype. The gene calls are TRBV20-1 and TRBJ2-7; 10 positions agree with TRBD2. Germline V CDR1 and CDR2: DFQATT, SNEGSKA (reference sequence). The ends lost 4 bases at V and 0 bases at J; junction bases unmatched: 6. The CDR3 consists of 15 residues. CDR3 bases: TGCAGTGCTATGTCAGCGGGAGGGGGCTCCTACGAGCAGTACTTC. The encoded protein is CSAMSAGGGSYEQYF.

V gene TRBV12-3 or TRBV12-4 combines with J gene TRBJ2-2; 8 bases map to TRBD2. This CDR3 comprises 13 residues. Losses at the gene ends were 11 bases for V and 4 bases for J; bases not matched to a gene: 6. CDR3 bases: TGTGCCTTCTGCGGGGGGAGCACCGGGGAGCTGTTTTTT. It codes for CAFCGGSTGELFF.

This clonotype was counted a few times. The chain is built from TRBV4-1 and TRBJ2-5; maybe TRBD2 (9 bases). Germline values: CDR1 MGHRA, CDR2 YSYEKL. The CDR3 covers 15 residues. The V and J ends lost 6 bases and 4 bases respectively, with 18 bases between them. In DNA form, the CDR3 reads TGCGCCAGCAGACCTAGCGGGACAGGAGTAGAGACCCAGTACTTC. This sequence encodes CASRPSGTGVETQYF.

The chain uses TRBV6-1 and TRBJ2-5, with D unclear. V lost 10 bases to trimming and J lost 7 bases, with 22 bases between them. Germline-derived CDR1 and CDR2 are MNHNS and SASEGT. CDR3 length equals 14 residues. The CDR3 bases are TGTGCCACCACCCAAGGGCCTTCGCTTTGGACCCAGTACTTC. This codes for CATTQGPSLWTQYF.

This rearrangement joins TRBV7-2 to TRBJ2-1; the D call may be TRBD1 or TRBD2 (5 bases each). Trimming left V 1 base short and J 6 bases short, with 13 bases between. Looked up from germline, CDR1 is SGHTA and CDR2 is FQGNSA. This CDR3 has 15 residues. The CDR3 DNA reads TGTGCCAGCAGCTTAGTGGGACCCCGGCGCAATGAGCAGTTCTTC. It is translated as CASSLVGPRRNEQFF.

This clonotype was seen a handful of times. V usage is TRBV7-2 and J usage is TRBJ2-5, with D unclear. From germline, CDR1 is SGHTA and CDR2 FQGNSA. Between the trimmed V and J ends, which lost 0 bases and 5 bases, there was a span of 7 bases. CDR3 length equals 13 residues. The CDR3 is CASSLAPAETQYF. CDR3 bases: TGTGCCAGCAGCTTAGCCCCCGCGGAGACCCAGTACTTC.

The chain employs TRBV6-1 and TRBJ2-1; 10 nucleotides line up with TRBD2. CDR3 length: 16 residues. The germline gives CDR1 MNHNS, CDR2 SASEGT. With V trimmed by 5 bases and J by 2 bases, 6 bases remained unmatched. CDR3 sequence reads: CASSPTSGNPYNEQFF. The CDR3 DNA follows: TGTGCCAGCAGTCCTACTAGCGGGAACCCCTACAATGAGCAGTTCTTC.

The V and J genes are TRBV28 and TRBJ2-7; no definite D call. Per germline, CDR1 MDHEN and CDR2 SYDVKM. V dropped 6 bases and J dropped 3 bases, with 12 bases sitting between them. This CDR3 comprises 13 residues. CDR3: CASSLQLDYEQYF. In DNA, the CDR3 is TGTGCCAGCAGCCTCCAGCTGGACTACGAGCAGTACTTC.

In its sample, this clonotype was seen many times. The rearrangement uses TRBV6-5 and TRBJ2-2; D unresolved. The CDR3 runs to 14 residues. CDR1 is MNHEY, CDR2 SVGAGI, per germline. Trimming removed 2 bases at V and 3 bases at J, with 7 bases between. Written as DNA, the CDR3 is TGTGCCAGCAGTTACGGCCGACACACCGGGGAGCTGTTTTTT. Translating gives CASSYGRHTGELFF.

The count of this clonotype is one. The CDR3 region is CAISESGQGGLYEQYF. Here the CDR3 DNA reads TGTGCCATCAGTGAATCGGGACAGGGGGGACTCTACGAGCAGTACTTC. The rearrangement links TRBV10-3 to TRBJ2-7, with 11 bases identical to TRBD1. The V gene end was trimmed by 3 bases and the J gene end by 3 bases; junction bases not matched to a gene: 7. There are 16 residues in the CDR3. Germline V CDR1 and CDR2: ENHRY, SYGVKD.

V and J are TRBV20-1 and TRBJ2-7, with D perhaps TRBD1 or TRBD2 (6 bases each). In germline, CDR1 is DFQATT, CDR2 SNEGSKA (reference sequence). This CDR3 region has 14 residues. With 4 bases removed from V and 2 bases from J, the gap between germline ends came to 15 bases. DNA for the CDR3: TGCAGTGCTAAGGGGGGACACAAGACCTACGAGCAGTACTTC. As protein: CSAKGGHKTYEQYF.

This clonotype was counted at least ten times. CDR3 loop: CSASQGFYGYTF. The CDR3 nucleotides are TGCAGTGCTAGTCAGGGCTTCTATGGCTACACCTTC. The chain combines TRBV20-1 with TRBJ1-2; D perhaps matches TRBD1 (5 bases). The germline V gene encodes CDR1 DFQATT and CDR2 SNEGSKA (reference sequence). The ends were cut back, 3 bases at V and 4 bases at J, with 9 bases in the middle. The length of the CDR3 is 12 residues.

The J gene is TRBJ1-4, the V gene TRBV30; no definite D call. Trimming removed 0 bases at V and 8 bases at J, with 7 bases between. Germline V gene lookup returns CDR1 GTSNPN and CDR2 SVGIG (reference sequence). The CDR3 runs to 12 residues. CDR3 nucleotide sequence: TGTGCCTGGAGTGTCGGGAAAGAAAAACTGTTTTTT. Amino acids: CAWSVGKEKLFF.

At least ten counts were recorded for this clonotype. The chain has TRBV10-1 and TRBJ2-3; D is ambiguous. V shed 6 bases and J shed 1 base, with 8 bases lying between them. Germline V gene data show CDR1 as WNHNN and CDR2 as SYGVQD (reference sequence). The CDR3 has 13 residues. The DNA of the CDR3 is TGCGCCAGCAGCAACCACCGCACAGATACGCAGTATTTT. Amino acid sequence: CASSNHRTDTQYF.

At least ten counts were recorded for this clonotype. The chain carries TRBV28 and TRBJ2-3; TRBD2 agrees at 11 bases. The J segment lost 6 bases and the V segment lost 5 bases, leaving 7 bases of the junction unmatched. This CDR3 comprises 15 residues. Germline assignment: CDR1 MDHEN and CDR2 SYDVKM. The CDR3 nucleotides read TGTGCCAGCAGTCTCCTACTAGCGGGAGTTGATACGCAGTATTTT. It encodes CASSLLLAGVDTQYF.

The chain uses TRBV5-1 and TRBJ2-1; a weak D match, TRBD2 (6 bases). CDR1 is SGHRS and CDR2 is YFSETQ in the germline V gene. V was pared by 0 bases and J by 9 bases, with 16 bases between. The CDR3 extends over 15 amino acids. The CDR3 spells CASSLDPGSTSEQFF. For the CDR3, the DNA is TGCGCCAGCAGCTTGGATCCCGGGAGTACGAGTGAGCAGTTCTTC. The whole variable domain, remainder taken from reference TRBV5-1 and TRBJ2-1, is KAGVTQTPRYLIKTRGQQVTLSCSPISGHRSVSWYQQTPGQGLQFLFEYFSETQRNKGNFPGRFSGRQFSNSRSEMNVSTLELGDSALYLCASSLDPGSTSEQFFGPGTRLTVL.

This sequence joins TRBV12-3 or TRBV12-4 and TRBJ2-3; D is possibly TRBD1 or TRBD2 (5 bases each). V was shortened by 5 bases and J by 4 bases, with 16 bases between the two germline ends. The CDR3 contains 15 residues. The CDR3 sequence: CASSDGDPGADTQYF. DNA of the CDR3: TGTGCCAGCAGTGATGGGGACCCTGGAGCAGATACGCAGTATTTT.

This clonotype was detected ten times or more. The rearrangement uses TRBV29-1 and TRBJ1-2; 9 bases align to TRBD1. Germline V CDR1 and CDR2: SQVTM, ANQGSEA. The CDR3 totals 16 residues. V gave up 7 bases and J gave up 2 bases; unmatched junction bases: 14. For the CDR3, the DNA is TGCAGCGACGATTTGGCGGGACAGGGCCTAAACTATGGCTACACCTTC. This codes for CSDDLAGQGLNYGYTF.

This clonotype was seen repeatedly, ten times or more. The chain joins TRBV9 to TRBJ2-3; no firm D call. CDR1 SGDLS and CDR2 YYNGEE come from the germline V gene. The CDR3 runs to 14 residues. V gave up 0 bases and J gave up 2 bases, with 7 bases separating them. CDR3 amino acids: CASSVGQATDTQYF. The CDR3 nucleotides read TGTGCCAGCAGCGTAGGCCAGGCCACAGATACGCAGTATTTT.

CDR3 sequence reads: CASSLERTSGSVRETQYF. Here the CDR3 DNA reads TGTGCCAGCAGTTTGGAGAGGACTAGCGGGAGTGTACGTGAGACCCAGTACTTC. The rearrangement joins TRBV12-3 or TRBV12-4 to TRBJ2-5; TRBD2 aligns across 13 bases. The V segment lost 3 bases and the J segment 5 bases; nucleotides outside the gene matches: 12. This CDR3 has 18 residues.

This clonotype occurred many times. The chain combines TRBV20-1 with TRBJ2-1; D ambiguous. Germline assignment: CDR1 DFQATT and CDR2 SNEGSKA (reference sequence). CDR3 length: 12 residues. Deletions cut 5 bases from V and 4 bases from J, with 9 bases between. The CDR3 region is CSAPARYNEQFF. CDR3 DNA: TGCAGTGCTCCGGCAAGGTACAATGAGCAGTTCTTC.